This TCR beta chain was documented in a study of CD8 T cells in Susac syndrome. The V and J ends lost 4 bases and 7 bases respectively, with 11 bases between them. The CDR3 has 14 amino acids. Random hexamers were used to reverse transcribe the RNA input (0.5 to 1 ug). TCR beta CDR3 was amplified by immunoSEQ multiplex PCR. This amplification extended across 54 Vbeta and 13 Jbeta segments. TCRdb used MiXCR to reprocess the immunoSEQ multiplex PCR reads, holding one entry per CDR3 protein. Here the sample spans approximately 200,000 distinct CDR3 sequences, over 90% being singletons. TCR beta sequences were obtained from blood CD8+ and CD4+ T cells. The patients who served as multiple sclerosis controls were treatment-naive and had stable or active relapsing-remitting disease that fulfilled the revised McDonald criteria. Both CD4+ and CD8+ T cells were negatively isolated, and TEMRA cells underwent FACS enrichment.

The chain combines TRBV12-3 or TRBV12-4 with TRBJ1-6, with D maybe TRBD1 (5 bases). This receptor was identified in a human donor with multiple sclerosis. The source material was CD4+ T cells from PBMCs. The CDR3 nucleotides are TGTGCCAGCAGTTGGGGTGGGGGGAATTCACCCCTCCACTTT. This encodes CASSWGGGNSPLHF.